Listed here are 25 T cell receptor beta chains from one sample, sequenced in a study of blood T cell repertoires in COVID-19. Clones were read by immunoSEQ multiplex PCR, and TCRdb kept only the in-frame ones, dropping some. The table shows about 300,000 clones, with around nine tenths occurring only once. What was sequenced was peripheral blood. The receptor set was obtained from a woman in her twenties or thirties with COVID-19, enrolled during active disease.

The chain is built from TRBV5-1 and TRBJ2-1; 8 positions match TRBD2. This CDR3 contains 15 residues. The V and J ends lost 6 bases and 3 bases, in that order; junction bases with no gene match: 8. CDR1 is SGHRS and CDR2 is YFSETQ in the germline V gene. The CDR3 DNA reads TGCGCCAGCACGGGGGGTAGCGGGATCTACAATGAGCAGTTCTTC. It encodes CASTGGSGIYNEQFF. The whole variable domain, filled in from reference TRBV5-1 and TRBJ2-1, reads KAGVTQTPRYLIKTRGQQVTLSCSPISGHRSVSWYQQTPGQGLQFLFEYFSETQRNKGNFPGRFSGRQFSNSRSEMNVSTLELGDSALYLCASTGGSGIYNEQFFGPGTRLTVL.

This chain links TRBV9 with TRBJ2-5; D possibly corresponds to TRBD1 (6 bases). Trimming took 3 bases from V and 2 from J, leaving 23 bases between them. Germline V gene data show CDR1 as SGDLS and CDR2 as YYNGEE. The CDR3 has 18 amino acids. The CDR3 nucleotides are TGTGCCAGCAGCGCCTCAATCCTGGGGGTAAGGGGGCAAGAGACCCAGTACTTC. Translated, it gives CASSASILGVRGQETQYF. The variable domain in full, with the rest retrieved from reference TRBV9 and TRBJ2-5, is DSGVTQTPKHLITATGQRVTLRCSPRSGDLSVYWYQQSLDQGLQFLIQYYNGEERAKGNILERFSAQQFPDLHSELNLSSLELGDSALYFCASSASILGVRGQETQYFGPGTRLLVL.

The CDR3 reads CASGSADTQYF. The CDR3 DNA is TGTGCTAGTGGTTCGGCAGATACGCAGTATTTT. V is TRBV12-5 and J is TRBJ2-3; D gene unclear. The CDR3 extends over 11 amino acids. Between the trimmed V and J ends, which lost 4 bases and 4 bases, there was a span of 3 bases. Germline V gene sequence: CDR1 LGHNT, CDR2 FRNRAP.

CDR3 nucleotide sequence: TGTGCCAGTAGTCGGACAGGGGGCCAAGAGACCCAGTACTTC. Protein sequence: CASSRTGGQETQYF. V gene TRBV19 combines with J gene TRBJ2-5; 10 bases are a match to TRBD1. After removal of 5 bases from V and 1 base from J, the junction contained 1 base not matched to a gene. CDR1 and CDR2 from the germline V gene are LNHDA and SQIVND (reference sequence). The CDR3 covers 14 residues. The entire variable domain, with the rest obtained from reference TRBV19 and TRBJ2-5, is as follows: DGGITQSPKYLFRKEGQNVTLSCEQNLNHDAMYWYRQDPGQGLRLIYYSQIVNDFQKGDIAEGYSVSREKKESFPLTVTSAQKNPTAFYLCASSRTGGQETQYFGPGTRLLVL.

V gene TRBV11-2 combines with J gene TRBJ1-2; possible D gene TRBD1, 6 bases. CDR1 and CDR2 (germline): SGHAT, FQNNGV. The CDR3 is 13 amino acids. V was shortened by 4 bases and J by 7 bases, with 13 bases between the two germline ends. The CDR3 region is CASSYDRIGGYTF. Here the CDR3 DNA reads TGTGCCAGCAGCTACGACAGGATCGGTGGCTACACCTTC. Looking up the rest from reference TRBV11-2 and TRBJ1-2 gives the full variable domain: EAGVAQSPRYKIIEKRQSVAFWCNPISGHATLYWYQQILGQGPKLLIQFQNNGVVDDSQLPKDRFSAERLKGVDSTLKIQPAKLEDSAVYLCASSYDRIGGYTFGSGTRLTVV.

This rearrangement joins TRBV7-2 to TRBJ1-2, with D unclear. The CDR3 length is 16 residues. The V gene lost 1 base and the J gene lost 0 bases, with 12 bases spanning the gap. CDR1 SGHTA and CDR2 FQGNSA come from the germline V gene. CDR3 in amino acids: CASSLDAAASNYGYTF. In DNA form, the CDR3 reads TGTGCCAGCAGCTTAGACGCGGCAGCCTCTAACTATGGCTACACCTTC.

The V call is TRBV7-9, the J call TRBJ1-1; D remains ambiguous. This CDR3 is built from 15 residues. Deletions cut 5 bases from V and 3 bases from J, with 16 bases between. The germline V gene has CDR1 SEHNR and CDR2 FQNEAQ (reference sequence). This CDR3 is CASSLSSFPDTEAFF. For the CDR3, the DNA is TGTGCCAGCAGCCTTTCTTCGTTTCCCGACACTGAAGCTTTCTTT.

This chain links TRBV24-1 with TRBJ2-5; D is possibly TRBD2 (5 bases). The CDR3 consists of 13 residues. The V gene lost 4 bases and the J gene lost 6 bases, with 11 bases spanning the gap. Germline V gene data show CDR1 as KGHDR and CDR2 as SFDVKD. This CDR3 reads CATSEPGSKTQYF. The CDR3 region has the DNA TGTGCCACCAGTGAGCCTGGGAGTAAGACCCAGTACTTC.

The chain recombines TRBV28 with TRBJ2-7; D may be TRBD1 (5 bases). The CDR3 contains 13 residues. Trimming removed 0 bases from V and 5 bases from J, with 8 bases in between. Germline V gene lookup returns CDR1 MDHEN and CDR2 SYDVKM. CDR3 DNA: TGTGCCAGCAGTTTATGGTCCAGGGACGAGCAGTACTTC. This codes for CASSLWSRDEQYF.

As DNA, the CDR3 is TGTGCCAGCAGTCGCCGACTAGCGGGAGTGTCCACCGGGGAGCTGTTTTTT. It specifies CASSRRLAGVSTGELFF. The rearrangement joins TRBV6-6 to TRBJ2-2, with 12 bases lining up with TRBD2. The CDR3 contains 17 residues. Germline CDR1 MNHNY, CDR2 SVGAGI (reference sequence). With V trimmed by 5 bases and J by 4 bases, 8 bases remained unmatched.

This clone appeared a few times. The chain combines TRBV3-1 (or the pseudogene TRBV3-2) with TRBJ1-1; no definite D call. Germline CDR1 LGHDT, CDR2 YNNKEL (reference sequence). Deletions cut 7 bases from V and 5 bases from J, with 20 bases between. CDR3 length: 15 residues. CDR3 bases: TGTGCCAGCACCCCAAGCCGGGAGGAAAAAACTGAAGCTTTCTTT. This translates into CASTPSREEKTEAFF.

The chain recombines TRBV30 with TRBJ1-3; D perhaps matches TRBD1 (5 bases). This CDR3 has 15 amino acids. Trimming cost V 0 bases and J 5 bases, with 14 bases left between them. CDR1 and CDR2 (germline): GTSNPN, SVGIG (reference sequence). CDR3 amino acids: CAWSVPRTTRNTIYF. The CDR3 DNA reads TGTGCCTGGAGTGTCCCCAGGACAACTCGAAACACCATATATTTT.

The chain uses TRBV18 and TRBJ2-7; 7 bases are a match to TRBD1. V dropped 1 base and J dropped 2; count of bases not matched to a gene: 5. The CDR3 has 15 residues. Germline loops: CDR1 KGHSH, CDR2 LQKENI. In DNA form, the CDR3 reads TGTGCCAGCTCACCACTTCCGGGACAGACCTACGAGCAGTACTTC. Translated: CASSPLPGQTYEQYF.

V gene TRBV15 combines with J gene TRBJ2-7; a weak D match, TRBD1 (6 bases). V gave up 8 bases and J gave up 0 bases, with 17 bases separating them. This CDR3 has 15 amino acids. The germline CDR1 and CDR2 sequences are LNHNV and YYDKDF (reference sequence). Here the CDR3 DNA reads TGTGCCACCGTCCGGGACAACGAAAGCTCCTACGAGCAGTACTTC. It translates to CATVRDNESSYEQYF.

V gene TRBV5-1 combines with J gene TRBJ2-5, with D possibly TRBD2 on 6 matching bases. The germline V gene encodes CDR1 SGHRS and CDR2 YFSETQ. V lost 1 base and J 1 base, leaving 11 bases between the germline ends. CDR3 size: 15 residues. In DNA form, the CDR3 reads TGCGCCAGCAGCTTGTCGGGGGTCCCCCAAGAGACCCAGTACTTC. Translation: CASSLSGVPQETQYF.

The V call is TRBV5-4, the J call TRBJ2-2; 7 bases line up with TRBD2. With V trimmed by 4 bases and J by 2 bases, 5 bases remained unmatched. This CDR3 contains 15 residues. Germline CDR1 and CDR2: SGHNT and YYREEE (reference sequence). In DNA form, the CDR3 reads TGTGCCAGCAGCACGACTAGCAGAAACACCGGGGAGCTGTTTTTT. It specifies CASSTTSRNTGELFF.

The chain couples TRBV5-1 to TRBJ2-7; the match to TRBD2 covers 8 bases. The CDR3 is 15 residues long. The germline CDR1 and CDR2 sequences are SGHRS and YFSETQ. Germline trimming cut 4 bases from V and 2 bases from J; bases unmatched to any gene: 8. The chain's CDR3 is CASSGEPGLAYEQYF. The DNA of the CDR3 is TGCGCCAGCAGCGGGGAACCGGGACTAGCCTACGAGCAGTACTTC.

V gene TRBV27 combines with J gene TRBJ1-1; the D gene is possibly TRBD1 (6 bases). This CDR3 is 15 amino acids long. Germline CDR1 reads MNHEY; CDR2 reads SMNVEV (reference sequence). Trimming took off 5 bases at V and 4 bases at J, with 17 bases between the two ends. In DNA form, the CDR3 reads TGTGCCAGCAGTCCTTTATTGCAGGGGATCACTGAAGCTTTCTTT. Protein sequence: CASSPLLQGITEAFF.

The rearrangement joins TRBV6-2 or TRBV6-3 to TRBJ2-2, with D unclear. The CDR3 is 14 residues long. Germline CDR1 is MNHEY and CDR2 is SVGEGT. The germline V and J ends were trimmed by 6 bases and 7 bases, with 15 bases remaining between them. CDR3 protein: CASSPVVSVGELFF. CDR3 bases: TGTGCCAGCAGCCCAGTGGTCTCGGTCGGGGAGCTGTTTTTT.

This clone was observed a few times. The chain employs TRBV7-6 and TRBJ1-4, with 9 bases identical to TRBD1. The CDR3 has 15 residues. CDR1 is SGHVS and CDR2 is FNYEAQ in the germline V gene. Losses at the gene ends were 5 bases for V and 5 bases for J; bases not matched to a gene: 6. CDR3 residues: CASSPAGQGNEKLFF. CDR3 nucleotides: TGTGCCAGCAGCCCAGCCGGACAGGGGAATGAAAAACTGTTTTTT.

The chain uses TRBV10-3 and TRBJ2-1; 12 nucleotides align to TRBD2. The germline gives CDR1 ENHRY, CDR2 SYGVKD. J was trimmed by 2 bases and V by 3 bases; bases with no gene match: 2. The CDR3 is 16 amino acids. CDR3 DNA: TGTGCCATCAGTGACCTAGCGGGAGGGCCCTACAATGAGCAGTTCTTC. As protein: CAISDLAGGPYNEQFF.

This clone appeared a single time. The chain carries TRBV2 and TRBJ2-2; TRBD2 matches at 9 bases. V lost 7 bases to trimming and J lost 4 bases; unmatched junction nucleotides: 7. The V gene's germline CDR1 is SNHLY and CDR2 FYNNEI. The CDR3 length is 15 residues. The CDR3 reads CASTGTSRTTGELFF. CDR3 nucleotide sequence: TGTGCCAGCACCGGGACTAGCAGAACCACCGGGGAGCTGTTTTTT.

This sequence joins TRBV19 and TRBJ1-4; maybe TRBD1 (5 bases). The germline V gene has CDR1 LNHDA and CDR2 SQIVND (reference sequence). Between the trimmed V and J ends, which lost 7 bases and 0 bases, there was a span of 9 bases. This CDR3 is 14 amino acids long. The CDR3: CASMDIATNEKLFF. CDR3 DNA sequence: TGTGCCAGTATGGACATTGCAACTAATGAAAAACTGTTTTTT.

The rearrangement uses TRBV6-5 and TRBJ2-1; 10 bases match TRBD1. CDR3 length equals 14 residues. CDR1 MNHEY and CDR2 SVGAGI come from the germline V gene. The junction had 4 bases not matched to a gene; V was cut back by 8 bases and J by 3 bases. This CDR3 is CASSTGGNYNEQFF. The DNA for the CDR3 is TGTGCCAGCTCGACAGGGGGCAACTACAATGAGCAGTTCTTC.

The chain joins TRBV30 to TRBJ2-7; a possible D gene is TRBD1 (6 bases). Trimming removed 3 bases from V and 3 bases from J, with 9 bases in between. Germline lookup yields CDR1 GTSNPN and CDR2 SVGIG (reference sequence). The CDR3 is 12 amino acids. The CDR3 DNA is TGTGCCTGGAGAGGGGGAGTCTACGAGCAGTACTTC. Amino acid sequence: CAWRGGVYEQYF.